This TCR beta chain is from a study of OX40 agonist ivuxolimab in advanced cancers. Per germline, CDR1 SEHNR and CDR2 FQNEAQ (reference sequence). The CDR3 is 15 residues long. The trim removed 5 bases at V and 6 bases at J, leaving 11 bases unmatched. Measured with immunoSEQ multiplex PCR; TCRdb has only the in-frame clones, and not every one. The data show 6,000 to 7,500 clones, with approximately 81% seen just once and about a quarter held by the top ten. This sequence originates from an adult with an advanced solid tumor such as melanoma, head and neck, liver or kidney cancer. The chain joins TRBV7-9 to TRBJ2-3, with 7 nucleotides matching TRBD2. Material: CD4+ or CD8+ T cells sorted from blood, obtained in a trial of the OX40 agonist ivuxolimab. In nucleotides, the CDR3 is TGTGCCAGCAGCCCCGTCGGAGGGAGGGCCGATACGCAGTATTTT. It encodes CASSPVGGRADTQYF.